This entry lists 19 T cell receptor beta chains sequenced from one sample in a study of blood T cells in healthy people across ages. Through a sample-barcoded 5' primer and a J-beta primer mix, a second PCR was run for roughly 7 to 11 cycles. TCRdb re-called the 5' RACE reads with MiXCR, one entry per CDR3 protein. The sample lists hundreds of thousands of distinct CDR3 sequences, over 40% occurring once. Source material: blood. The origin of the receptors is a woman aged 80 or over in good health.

The DNA of the CDR3 is TGTGCCAGCAGTTTCCAACTAGCGGGAGAGGTCGGGGAGCTGTTTTTT. Translating gives CASSFQLAGEVGELFF. The chain uses TRBV6-6 and TRBJ2-2, with 11 bases matching TRBD2. Germline V CDR1 and CDR2: MNHNY, SVGAGI (reference sequence). This CDR3 contains 16 residues. The V segment lost 4 bases and the J segment 7 bases; nucleotides outside the gene matches: 8.

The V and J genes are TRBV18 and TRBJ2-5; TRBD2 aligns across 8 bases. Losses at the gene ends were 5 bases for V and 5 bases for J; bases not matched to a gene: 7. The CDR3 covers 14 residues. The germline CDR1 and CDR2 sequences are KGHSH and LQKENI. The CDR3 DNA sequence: TGTGCCAGCTCAATCACTAGCGGATGGGAGACCCAGTACTTC. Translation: CASSITSGWETQYF.

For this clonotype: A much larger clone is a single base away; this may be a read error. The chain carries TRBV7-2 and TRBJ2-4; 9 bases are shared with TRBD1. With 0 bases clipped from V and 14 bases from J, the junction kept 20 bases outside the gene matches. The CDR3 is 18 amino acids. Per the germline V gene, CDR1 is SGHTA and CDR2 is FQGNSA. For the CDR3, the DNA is TGTGCCAGCAGCTTAGCGATAGATCTAAGGGACAGGGTCTCCGTAAAGTACTTC. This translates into CASSLAIDLRDRVSVKYF. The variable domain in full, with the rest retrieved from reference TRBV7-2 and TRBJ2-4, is GAGVSQSPSNKVTEKGKDVELRCDPISGHTALYWYRQSLGQGLEFLIYFQGNSAPDKSGLPSDRFSAERTGGSVSTLTIQRTQQEDSAVYLCASSLAIDLRDRVSVKYFGAGTRLSVL.

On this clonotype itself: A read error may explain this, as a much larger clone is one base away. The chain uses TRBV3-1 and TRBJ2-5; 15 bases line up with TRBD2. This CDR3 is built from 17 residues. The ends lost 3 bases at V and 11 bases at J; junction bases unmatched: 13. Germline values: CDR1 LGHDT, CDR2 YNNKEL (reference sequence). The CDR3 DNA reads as TGTGCCAGCAGCCAGATGGGACTAGCGGGAGGCCGCAATGAGCAGTACTTC. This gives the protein CASSQMGLAGGRNEQYF.

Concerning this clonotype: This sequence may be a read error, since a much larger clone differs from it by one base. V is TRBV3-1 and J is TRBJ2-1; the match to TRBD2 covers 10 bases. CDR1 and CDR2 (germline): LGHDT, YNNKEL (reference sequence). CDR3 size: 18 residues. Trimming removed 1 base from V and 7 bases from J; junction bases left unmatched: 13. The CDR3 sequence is CASSQVPRSGGARNEQFF. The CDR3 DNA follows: TGTGCCAGCAGCCAAGTTCCCCGGAGCGGGGGGGCTCGGAATGAGCAGTTCTTC.

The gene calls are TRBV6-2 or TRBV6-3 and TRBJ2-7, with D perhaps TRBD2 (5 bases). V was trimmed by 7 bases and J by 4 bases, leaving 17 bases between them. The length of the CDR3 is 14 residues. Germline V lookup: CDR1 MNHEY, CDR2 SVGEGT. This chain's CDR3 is CASIQRGLPYEQYF. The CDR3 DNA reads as TGTGCCAGCATCCAACGAGGGCTACCATACGAGCAGTACTTC.

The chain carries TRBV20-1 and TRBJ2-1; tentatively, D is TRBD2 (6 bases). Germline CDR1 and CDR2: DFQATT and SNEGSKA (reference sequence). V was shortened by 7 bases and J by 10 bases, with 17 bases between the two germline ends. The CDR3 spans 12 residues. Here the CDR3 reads CSVRRSDYEQFF. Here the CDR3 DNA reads TGCAGTGTCAGGAGGTCGGACTACGAGCAGTTCTTC.

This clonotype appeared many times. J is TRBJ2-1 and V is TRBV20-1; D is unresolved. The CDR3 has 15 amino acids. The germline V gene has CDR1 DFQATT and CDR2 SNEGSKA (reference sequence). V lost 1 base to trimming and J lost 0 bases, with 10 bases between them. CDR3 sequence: CSARGGTSSYNEQFF. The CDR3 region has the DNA TGCAGTGCTAGAGGCGGTACCAGCTCCTACAATGAGCAGTTCTTC.

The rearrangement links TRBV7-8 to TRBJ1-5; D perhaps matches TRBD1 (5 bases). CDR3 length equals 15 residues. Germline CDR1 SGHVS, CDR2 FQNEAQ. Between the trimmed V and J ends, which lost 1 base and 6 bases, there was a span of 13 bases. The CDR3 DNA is TGTGCCAGCAGCTTAGGCACAGGACCAGGTCAGCCCCAGCATTTT. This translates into CASSLGTGPGQPQHF.

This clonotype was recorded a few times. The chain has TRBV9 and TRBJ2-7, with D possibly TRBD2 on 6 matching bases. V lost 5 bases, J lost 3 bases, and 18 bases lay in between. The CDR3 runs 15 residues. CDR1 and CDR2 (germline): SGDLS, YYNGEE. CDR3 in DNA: TGTGCCAGCAGTCCAACTAGCACGGCTCTCTACGAGCAGTACTTC. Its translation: CASSPTSTALYEQYF. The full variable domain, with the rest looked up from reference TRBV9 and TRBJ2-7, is DSGVTQTPKHLITATGQRVTLRCSPRSGDLSVYWYQQSLDQGLQFLIQYYNGEERAKGNILERFSAQQFPDLHSELNLSSLELGDSALYFCASSPTSTALYEQYFGPGTRLTVT.

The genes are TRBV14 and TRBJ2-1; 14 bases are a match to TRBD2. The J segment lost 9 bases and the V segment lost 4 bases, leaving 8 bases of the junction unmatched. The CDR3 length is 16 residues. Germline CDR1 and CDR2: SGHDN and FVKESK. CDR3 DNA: TGTGCCAGCAGCCGGGCGGGACTAGCGGGGGTTACTGAGCAGTTCTTC. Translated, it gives CASSRAGLAGVTEQFF.

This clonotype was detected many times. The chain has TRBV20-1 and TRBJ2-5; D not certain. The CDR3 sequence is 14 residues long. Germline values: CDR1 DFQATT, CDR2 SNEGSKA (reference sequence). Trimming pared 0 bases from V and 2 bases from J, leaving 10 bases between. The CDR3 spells CSARDLRTQETQYF. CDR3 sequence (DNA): TGCAGTGCTAGAGATCTCAGAACGCAAGAGACCCAGTACTTC.

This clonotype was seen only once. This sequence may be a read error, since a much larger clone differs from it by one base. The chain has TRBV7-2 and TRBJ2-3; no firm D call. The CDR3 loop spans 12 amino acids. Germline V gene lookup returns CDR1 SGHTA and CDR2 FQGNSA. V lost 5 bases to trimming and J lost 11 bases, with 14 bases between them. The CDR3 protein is CASSLALLGQYF. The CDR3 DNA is TGTGCCAGCAGCCTCGCCCTGTTAGGGCAGTATTTT.

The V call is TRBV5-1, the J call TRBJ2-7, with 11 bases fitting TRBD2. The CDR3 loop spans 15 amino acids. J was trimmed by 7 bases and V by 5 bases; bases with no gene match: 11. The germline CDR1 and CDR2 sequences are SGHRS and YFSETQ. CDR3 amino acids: CASRETSGTHNEQYF. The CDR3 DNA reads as TGCGCCAGCAGAGAGACTAGCGGGACCCACAATGAGCAGTACTTC.

The CDR3, as DNA: TGCAGTGCTCCTGGGCGGGGGATCTCCTACGAGCAGTACTTC. It encodes CSAPGRGISYEQYF. J is TRBJ2-7 and V is TRBV20-1, with 7 positions matching TRBD2. CDR1 is DFQATT and CDR2 is SNEGSKA in the germline V gene (reference sequence). V was pared by 5 bases and J by 0 bases, with 7 bases of the junction left unmatched. This CDR3 spans 14 amino acids.

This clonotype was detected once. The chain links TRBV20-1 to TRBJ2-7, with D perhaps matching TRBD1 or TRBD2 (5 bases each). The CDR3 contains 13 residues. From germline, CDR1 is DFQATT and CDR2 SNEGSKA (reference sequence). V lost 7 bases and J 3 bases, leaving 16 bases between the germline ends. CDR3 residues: CSELGDLSYEQYF. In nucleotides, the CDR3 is TGCAGTGAATTGGGGGACCTAAGCTACGAGCAGTACTTC.

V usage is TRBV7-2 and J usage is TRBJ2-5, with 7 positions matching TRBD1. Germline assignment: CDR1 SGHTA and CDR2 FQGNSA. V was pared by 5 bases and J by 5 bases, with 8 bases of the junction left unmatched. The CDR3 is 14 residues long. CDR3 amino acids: CASSPRGHDETQYF. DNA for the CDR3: TGTGCCAGCAGCCCTAGGGGGCATGACGAGACCCAGTACTTC.

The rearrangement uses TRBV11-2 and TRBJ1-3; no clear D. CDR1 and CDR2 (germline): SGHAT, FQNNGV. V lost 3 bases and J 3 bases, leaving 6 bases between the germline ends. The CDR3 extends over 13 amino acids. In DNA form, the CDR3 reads TGTGCCAGCAGCTTTGGGTTTGGAAACACCATATATTTT. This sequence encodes CASSFGFGNTIYF.

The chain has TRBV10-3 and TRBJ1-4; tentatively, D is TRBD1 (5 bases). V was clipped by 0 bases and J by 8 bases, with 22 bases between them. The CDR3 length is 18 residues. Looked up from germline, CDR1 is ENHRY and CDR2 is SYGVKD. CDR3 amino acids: CAISESSDTQTLGEKLFF. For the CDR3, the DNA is TGTGCCATCAGTGAGTCGTCGGACACACAAACCCTAGGGGAAAAACTGTTTTTT.